The sequence of this T cell receptor (beta chain) was determined in a study of CD8 T cells in ankylosing spondylitis. The ends lost 4 bases at V and 5 bases at J; junction bases unmatched: 2. The CDR3 has 15 amino acids. Study findings and constraints: Past research had described some motif variants in reactive arthritis synovial fluid and blood. In ankylosing spondylitis patients, matched synovial fluid reportedly showed significant enrichment of disease-linked clones.

Via MiXCR, TCRdb re-called the 5' RACE reads, giving one row per CDR3 protein. Among 210,000 or so distinct CDR3 sequences, roughly 24% were seen once, and the ten largest hold around 6.3%. This clonotype was seen at least ten times. Its antigen remains unknown. Sequencing was performed on blood, either unsorted or a sorted T cell fraction (not recorded which). The TCR originated in a male donor with ankylosing spondylitis or in good health (not recorded which). V gene TRBV12-3 or TRBV12-4 combines with J gene TRBJ2-2; TRBD2 matches 12 bases. As DNA, the CDR3 is TGTGCCAGCAGTTCCGGGACTAGCGGGACCGGGGAGCTGTTTTTT. It encodes CASSSGTSGTGELFF.